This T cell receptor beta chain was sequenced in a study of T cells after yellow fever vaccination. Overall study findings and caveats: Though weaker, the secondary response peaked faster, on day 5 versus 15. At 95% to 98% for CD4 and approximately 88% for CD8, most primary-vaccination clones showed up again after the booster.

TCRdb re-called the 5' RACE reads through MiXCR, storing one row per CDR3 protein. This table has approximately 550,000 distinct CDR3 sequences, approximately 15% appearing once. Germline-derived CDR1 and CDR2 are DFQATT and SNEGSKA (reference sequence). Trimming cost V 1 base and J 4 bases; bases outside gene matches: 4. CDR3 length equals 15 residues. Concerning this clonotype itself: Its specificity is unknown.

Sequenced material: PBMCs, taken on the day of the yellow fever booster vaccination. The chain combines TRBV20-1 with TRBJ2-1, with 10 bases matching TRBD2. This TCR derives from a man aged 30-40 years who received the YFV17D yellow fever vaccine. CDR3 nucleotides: TGCAGTGCTAGAGGGCCGGGACTAGCGTACAATGAGCAGTTCTTC. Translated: CSARGPGLAYNEQFF.